The sequence of this T cell receptor (beta chain) was determined in a study of breast tumors, draining lymph nodes, adjacent tissues. General study points: That most tumor T cells come from lymph nodes remained unproven. Tumor TCR diversity was below lymph nodes but above nontumor tissue. Luminal-like breast cancer showed significantly greater tumor-nontumor repertoire similarity than basal-like breast cancer did.

As concerns this clonotype: Its antigen remains unknown.

Trimming stripped 4 bases from V and 0 bases from J, with 6 bases between. In germline, CDR1 is SGHTA, CDR2 FQGTGA. The CDR3 has 13 residues. The lymph nodes were axillary draining lymph nodes from breast cancer patients. TCRdb reprocessed the multiplex PCR reads with MiXCR, giving one entry per CDR3 protein. The data contain approximately 90,000 distinct CDR3 sequences, approximately 29% of them seen just once; the ten biggest clones take up roughly 7.3%. The source is a female donor with breast cancer. Some clones in this sample may be carry-over from other donors' samples. V gene TRBV7-3 combines with J gene TRBJ2-5; D uncertain. The sample comprised axillary lymph node tissue. CDR3 DNA sequence: TGTGCCAGCAGCTCATACTACCAAGAGACCCAGTACTTC. It specifies CASSSYYQETQYF.